The 10 T cell receptor beta chains below all came from one sample that was sequenced in a study of glioma-infiltrating T cells after dendritic cell vaccination. This sample's time point: after dendritic cell vaccination, including at tumor progression/relapse. The repertoire was sequenced with immunoSEQ multiplex PCR; TCRdb's copy has only in-frame clones and lacks some. The table shows over 80,000 clones, with approximately 80% occurring only once. Sample: blood, taken after dendritic cell vaccination. These receptors were collected from a human donor with glioblastoma.

The chain employs TRBV4-1 and TRBJ1-4; maybe TRBD1 (5 bases). V lost 3 bases, J lost 8 bases, and 19 bases lay in between. This CDR3 is 16 amino acids long. Germline CDR1 is MGHRA and CDR2 is YSYEKL. The CDR3 bases are TGCGCCAGCAGCCAGGCGGCAGGGATACGTCGAGAAAAACTGTTTTTT. Residues: CASSQAAGIRREKLFF.

DNA for the CDR3: TGTGCCAGCAGCACCAATCGAGGCGAAGCTTTCTTT. This gives the protein CASSTNRGEAFF. This sequence joins TRBV6-5 and TRBJ1-1, with no clear D. Trimming removed 6 bases from V and 8 bases from J, with 13 bases in between. The germline CDR1 and CDR2 sequences are MNHEY and SVGAGI. The CDR3 is 12 residues long.

The CDR3 region is CASSRTSGRTNEQFF. Here the CDR3 DNA reads TGTGCCAGCAGTCGGACTAGCGGGAGGACTAATGAGCAGTTCTTC. This chain joins TRBV27 and TRBJ2-1, with 14 positions matching TRBD2. The ends lost 5 bases at V and 7 bases at J; junction bases unmatched: 4. The CDR3 sequence is 15 residues long. Germline V lookup: CDR1 MNHEY, CDR2 SMNVEV (reference sequence).

The rearrangement uses TRBV6-6 and TRBJ1-5, with 8 nucleotides matching TRBD1. With 6 bases clipped from V and 6 bases from J, the junction kept 7 bases outside the gene matches. CDR1 is MNHNY, CDR2 SVGAGI, per germline (reference sequence). CDR3 length equals 14 residues. CDR3 bases: TGTGCCAGCAGGGAACAGGGGGTAGGTCAGCCCCAGCATTTT. Translating gives CASREQGVGQPQHF.

The chain employs TRBV7-9 and TRBJ1-3, with TRBD1 matching 12 bases. CDR1 is SEHNR, CDR2 FQNEAQ, per germline (reference sequence). The CDR3 consists of 18 residues. With 5 bases clipped from V and 2 bases from J, the junction kept 10 bases outside the gene matches. The CDR3 DNA reads TGTGCCAGCAGCGTCCCGGGACAGGGGGCGCTTACTGGAAACACCATATATTTT. This translates into CASSVPGQGALTGNTIYF.

The chain has TRBV11-2 and TRBJ1-1; TRBD1 matches 7 bases. The CDR3 is 14 amino acids. V trimming: 4 bases; J trimming: 8 bases; junction bases outside the gene matches: 10. CDR1 is SGHAT, CDR2 FQNNGV, per germline. In nucleotides, the CDR3 is TGTGCCAGCAGCTCCTACCGACAGGGACAAGAAGCTTTCTTT. This encodes CASSSYRQGQEAFF.

This chain uses TRBV6-5 with TRBJ1-5; 9 bases map to TRBD1. Germline loops: CDR1 MNHEY, CDR2 SVGAGI. The junction had 8 bases not matched to a gene; V was cut back by 7 bases and J by 7 bases. The CDR3 is 14 residues long. The CDR3 DNA is TGTGCCAGCACTGGGGGACAGGGTGGCCAGCCCCAGCATTTT. It encodes CASTGGQGGQPQHF.

The table lists this clone with a count of one. V is TRBV6-5 and J is TRBJ1-1; a possible D gene is TRBD1 (5 bases). The germline V gene has CDR1 MNHEY and CDR2 SVGAGI. The V end was cut by 2 bases, the J end by 1 base, with 11 bases between. The CDR3 runs 15 residues. CDR3 region: CASSYTGRENTEAFF. The CDR3 nucleotides read TGTGCCAGCAGTTACACTGGCAGGGAGAACACTGAAGCTTTCTTT.

The chain recombines TRBV30 with TRBJ1-1; D not resolved. The germline V and J ends were trimmed by 2 bases and 2 bases, with 15 bases remaining between them. The CDR3 has 15 residues. Germline V gene lookup returns CDR1 GTSNPN and CDR2 SVGIG (reference sequence). The CDR3 region has the DNA TGTGCCTGGAGTCAGCCTGCCCGGGTTAACACTGAAGCTTTCTTT. This codes for CAWSQPARVNTEAFF.

The chain uses TRBV7-2 and TRBJ2-2, with D possibly TRBD2 on 6 matching bases. CDR1 and CDR2 (germline): SGHTA, FQGNSA. V shed 6 bases and J shed 1 base, with 6 bases lying between them. This CDR3 has 13 amino acids. The CDR3 nucleotides are TGTGCCAGCAGTAGCGGGAACACCGGGGAGCTGTTTTTT. Its protein product is CASSSGNTGELFF.